The clone carrying this TCR beta chain has more than one count but fewer than ten. Its matching antigen is unknown. Amplification targeted the TCR beta CDR3 regions, with RNA transcripts as the source material. A first-round RT-PCR used HTBI primers, followed by a second-round multiplex PCR. One entry per CDR3 protein, called by TCRdb with MiXCR from the multiplex PCR reads. The table includes a few hundred thousand distinct CDR3 sequences, about 15% detected once. This sample was taken from a study of Graves' ophthalmopathy and Graves' hyperthyroidism. Points from the study as a whole: The authors also found most expanded thyroid clonotypes above 0.001 frequency in blood.

Germline V gene data show CDR1 as MNHEY and CDR2 as SMNVEV (reference sequence). The CDR3 loop spans 14 amino acids. V was shortened by 10 bases and J by 4 bases, with 17 bases between the two germline ends. The receptor comes from an adult woman with stable Graves' hyperthyroidism. The J gene is TRBJ2-1, the V gene TRBV27; D tentatively reads TRBD1 or TRBD2 (5 bases each). Sequencing was performed on peripheral blood. The CDR3 DNA reads TGTGCCACCAATCCGAGGGACGGATACAATGAGCAGTTCTTC. Protein sequence: CATNPRDGYNEQFF.